This T cell receptor beta chain was sequenced during a study of shared clonotypes between healthy human individuals. On the study more broadly: Those who served as donors were two women and a few men between the ages of 18 and 49. General study results and limits: Rarefaction exposed incomplete sorted-subset sequencing despite large depth.

Concerning this clone: What it binds is not known.

Measured with immunoSEQ multiplex PCR; TCRdb has only the in-frame clones, and not every one. The sample has more than 500,000 clones, around 95% seen once. The germline V gene encodes CDR1 MNHEY and CDR2 SMNVEV (reference sequence). Trimming pared 5 bases from V and 3 bases from J, leaving 11 bases between. The CDR3 runs to 13 residues. This sequence was found in a woman in her twenties or thirties in good health. Sequencing used naive CD4+ T cells sorted from blood. Subset specified: CD45RA+ positively selected. This sequence joins TRBV27 and TRBJ2-7; no clear D gene. The CDR3 reads CASSLRRSYEQYF. The CDR3 DNA reads TGTGCCAGCAGTCTCCGGAGAAGCTACGAGCAGTACTTC.